These 14 T cell receptor beta chains originate from one sample sequenced in a study of identical twins. TCRdb re-called the 5' RACE reads through MiXCR, storing one row per CDR3 protein. The table shows 1.5 million to 2 million distinct CDR3 sequences, with about 31% occurring only once. Sequences were obtained from cord blood. These receptors were taken from a newborn girl in good health.

This clonotype was detected only a few times. This chain joins TRBV5-6 and TRBJ2-1, with D possibly matching TRBD2 (5 bases). The germline V and J ends were trimmed by 1 base and 4 bases, with 9 bases remaining between them. Germline CDR1 reads SGHDT; CDR2 reads YYEEEE. CDR3 length: 14 residues. Here the CDR3 DNA reads TGTGCCAGCAGCTTGTTCGGGGATTACAATGAGCAGTTCTTC. Amino acid sequence: CASSLFGDYNEQFF.

The CDR3 DNA reads as TGTGCCAGCTCACCACCGAGCCTACCCACAGATACGCAGTATTTT. It codes for CASSPPSLPTDTQYF. The chain employs TRBV18 and TRBJ2-3; no clear D gene. Deletions cut 0 bases from V and 2 bases from J, with 9 bases between. CDR3 length: 15 amino acids. CDR1 is KGHSH and CDR2 is LQKENI in the germline V gene.

This clonotype was observed a handful of times. The rearrangement uses TRBV27 and TRBJ2-4, with 7 bases fitting TRBD1. The J call is uncertain, as TRBJ2-7 better fits the DNA end. Germline V lookup: CDR1 MNHEY, CDR2 SMNVEV (reference sequence). There are 13 residues in the CDR3. CDR3 bases: TGTGCCAGCAGTTTACTAGGGGGCGACGAGCAGTACTTC. It translates to CASSLLGGDEQYF.

To note about this clonotype: The CDR3 end shows no conserved phenylalanine or tryptophan, and so a read error is likely. V gene TRBV6-1 combines with J gene TRBJ2-5, with a tentative D call TRBD2 (6 bases). Germline loops: CDR1 MNHNS, CDR2 SASEGT. V was trimmed by 6 bases and J by 7 bases, leaving 15 bases between them. This CDR3 has 13 residues. In nucleotides, the CDR3 is TGTGCCAGCAGATCGGGACTCAAAGCGACCCAGTACGTC. Amino acid sequence: CASRSGLKATQYV.

This rearrangement joins TRBV27 to TRBJ1-2; TRBD1 matches at 9 bases. The trim removed 2 bases at V and 6 bases at J, leaving 4 bases unmatched. This CDR3 has 14 amino acids. From germline, CDR1 is MNHEY and CDR2 SMNVEV (reference sequence). The CDR3 coding sequence is TGTGCCAGCAGTTTAAACAGGGGGCGCGATGGCTACACCTTC. The encoded protein is CASSLNRGRDGYTF.

This sequence joins TRBV29-1 and TRBJ2-7; 10 bases agree with TRBD1. The V gene end was trimmed by 7 bases and the J gene end by 4 bases; junction bases not matched to a gene: 10. In germline, CDR1 is SQVTM, CDR2 ANQGSEA. This CDR3 region has 14 residues. CDR3 sequence: CSAGPGQGTYEQYF. The CDR3 nucleotides are TGCAGCGCCGGACCGGGACAGGGGACGTACGAGCAGTACTTC.

This sequence joins TRBV20-1 and TRBJ2-3, with D hard to call. V lost 3 bases and J lost 2, with 6 bases in between. The CDR3 totals 12 residues. Germline values: CDR1 DFQATT, CDR2 SNEGSKA (reference sequence). The CDR3 region has the DNA TGCAGTGCTAGTTTCCCCACAGATACGCAGTATTTT. Translation gives CSASFPTDTQYF.

This clonotype appeared a few times. The chain links TRBV25-1 to TRBJ2-5; 7 nucleotides line up with TRBD1. After removal of 4 bases from V and 0 bases from J, the junction contained 8 bases not matched to a gene. CDR3 length: 16 amino acids. CDR1 is MGHDK, CDR2 SYGVNS, per germline. CDR3 sequence (DNA): TGTGCCAGCAGTGTTTTGGGACAGTGGTACCAAGAGACCCAGTACTTC. Its protein is CASSVLGQWYQETQYF.

Only a few counts were recorded for this clonotype. CDR3 sequence: CASSEGRGPYEQYF. The CDR3 coding sequence is TGTGCCAGCAGTGAGGGGCGGGGCCCCTACGAGCAGTACTTC. The chain is built from TRBV25-1 and TRBJ2-7, with D possibly TRBD2 on 6 matching bases. The V end was cut by 3 bases, the J end by 2 bases, with 11 bases between. This CDR3 contains 14 residues. The germline V gene has CDR1 MGHDK and CDR2 SYGVNS.

The genes are TRBV20-1 and TRBJ2-4, with D possibly TRBD2 on 7 matching bases. In germline, CDR1 is DFQATT, CDR2 SNEGSKA (reference sequence). CDR3 size: 19 residues. Trimming cost V 0 bases and J 0 bases, with 21 bases left between them. The CDR3 protein is CSARDEERGAALAKNIQYF. The CDR3 nucleotides read TGCAGTGCTAGAGATGAGGAACGGGGGGCCGCCCTAGCCAAAAACATTCAGTACTTC.

This clonotype was observed a handful of times. This chain connects TRBV4-2 to TRBJ2-1; 14 bases are a match to TRBD2. There are 17 residues in the CDR3. V shed 3 bases and J 9 bases; nucleotides not matched to a gene: 10. Germline loops: CDR1 LGHNA, CDR2 YNFKEQ. The CDR3 bases are TGTGCCAGCAGCCAGCAACCGGGACTAGCGGGAGCGGGTGAGCAGTTCTTC. It translates to CASSQQPGLAGAGEQFF.

On this clonotype: The junction departs from germline at one end; a sequencing error may be responsible. V usage is TRBV7-9 and J usage is TRBJ1-5, with D hard to call. The CDR3 extends over 14 amino acids. CDR1 is SEHNR, CDR2 FQNEAQ, per germline (reference sequence). The CDR3 bases are TGTGCCAGCAGCTCCCTAACCAGCAGTCAGCCCCAGCATTTT. This sequence encodes CASSSLTSSQPQHF.

This sequence joins TRBV4-2 and TRBJ1-5; D remains unclear. Germline V gives CDR1 LGHNA, CDR2 YNFKEQ. Trimming pared 1 base from V and 5 bases from J, leaving 12 bases between. The CDR3 has 15 residues. The CDR3 DNA reads as TGTGCCAGCAGCCAAGTATCGCGCACAGATCAGCCCCAGCATTTT. It yields the protein CASSQVSRTDQPQHF.

The chain carries TRBV5-1 and TRBJ2-4; D may be TRBD1 or TRBD2 (5 bases each). V dropped 1 base and J dropped 0 bases, with 11 bases sitting between them. The CDR3 is 16 amino acids. From germline, CDR1 is SGHRS and CDR2 YFSETQ. The CDR3 loop reads CASSLRDPLAKNIQYF. In DNA form, the CDR3 reads TGCGCCAGCAGCTTGCGGGACCCCTTAGCCAAAAACATTCAGTACTTC. Drawing the rest from reference TRBV5-1 and TRBJ2-4, the complete variable domain is KAGVTQTPRYLIKTRGQQVTLSCSPISGHRSVSWYQQTPGQGLQFLFEYFSETQRNKGNFPGRFSGRQFSNSRSEMNVSTLELGDSALYLCASSLRDPLAKNIQYFGAGTRLSVL.